This T cell receptor (beta chain) is from a study of blood T cells in healthy people across ages. The authors ran a second PCR of about 7 to 12 cycles using a sample-barcoded 5' primer and a J-beta primer mix. MiXCR was run by TCRdb on the 5' RACE reads, yielding one entry per CDR3 protein. The table includes around 2 million distinct CDR3 sequences, about 39% detected once. This CDR3 spans 14 amino acids. Germline V CDR1 and CDR2: SSHAT, FNYEAQ (reference sequence). The table lists this clonotype with a few counts. The specimen was blood. The receptor comes from a human donor in good health. V and J are TRBV7-7 and TRBJ2-4; D possibly corresponds to TRBD2 (5 bases). TRBJ2-7 matches the DNA end more closely, so the J call is doubtful. CDR3 nucleotide sequence: TGTGCCAGCAGCTTAGGGGAGAGGGCTCGCGAGCAGTACTTC. As protein: CASSLGERAREQYF.